This T cell receptor beta chain was recorded in a study of blood T cell repertoires in COVID-19. Study context: The samples span acute and convalescent COVID-19 from the United States, Italy and Spain. PBMCs, B-cell-depleted T cells, or T cells were the source of the cDNA or gDNA that made up the material.

Trimming removed 5 bases from V and 7 bases from J, with 14 bases in between. CDR1 is SGHVS, CDR2 FNYEAQ, per germline. This CDR3 region has 13 residues. As processed by the authors: Cell counts per sample came from amplifying reference gene primers. The method was immunoSEQ multiplex PCR; TCRdb's version includes in-frame clones alone and lacks a portion of them. V, J and clone size derive from that table, while D and trimming were established from the DNA sequence. In the table there are 55,000 to 95,000 clones, 81% of which are singletons. Material: peripheral blood. The sequence was obtained from a woman in her seventies with acute or convalescent COVID-19. The chain has TRBV7-6 and TRBJ1-2; D unclear. CDR3 in amino acids: CASSPFDYGGYTF. CDR3 in DNA: TGTGCCAGCAGCCCATTCGACTACGGTGGCTACACCTTC.